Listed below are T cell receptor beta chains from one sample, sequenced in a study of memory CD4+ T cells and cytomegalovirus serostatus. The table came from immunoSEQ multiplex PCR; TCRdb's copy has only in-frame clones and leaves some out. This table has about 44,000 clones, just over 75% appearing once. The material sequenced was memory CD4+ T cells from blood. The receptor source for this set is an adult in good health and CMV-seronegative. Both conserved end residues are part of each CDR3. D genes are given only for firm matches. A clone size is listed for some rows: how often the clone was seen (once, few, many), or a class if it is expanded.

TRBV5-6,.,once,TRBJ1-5,CASSLVGQPQHF,TGTGCCAGCAGCTTGGTAGGTCAGCCCCAGCATTTT
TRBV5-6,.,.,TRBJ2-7,CASSSYQGDEQYF,TGTGCCAGCAGCAGCTATCAAGGGGACGAGCAGTACTTC
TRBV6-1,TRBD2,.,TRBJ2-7,CASSLPGGNSYEQYF,TGTGCCAGCAGTCTCCCGGGGGGGAACTCCTACGAGCAGTACTTC
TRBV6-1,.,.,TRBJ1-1,CASSPLGGALTFF,TGTGCCAGCAGCCCGCTTGGGGGGGCCCTAACTTTCTTT
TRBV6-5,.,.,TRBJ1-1,CASKKNTEAFF,TGTGCCAGCAAAAAAAACACTGAAGCTTTCTTT
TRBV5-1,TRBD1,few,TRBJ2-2,CASRAGTGGTGELFF,TGCGCCAGCAGGGCCGGGACAGGGGGCACCGGGGAGCTGTTTTTT
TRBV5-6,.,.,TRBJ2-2,CASSLVPDPNTGELFF,TGTGCCAGCAGCTTGGTCCCGGACCCGAACACCGGGGAGCTGTTTTTT
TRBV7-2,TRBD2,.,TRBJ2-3,CASSLAKRGGTDTQYF,TGTGCCAGCAGCTTAGCGAAGCGGGGAGGCACAGATACGCAGTATTTT
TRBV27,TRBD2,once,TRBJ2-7,CASSLGTSGSYEQYF,TGTGCCAGCAGTTTAGGGACTAGCGGTTCCTACGAGCAGTACTTC
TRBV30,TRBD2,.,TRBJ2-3,CAWSVRGLVRADTQYF,TGTGCCTGGAGTGTACGAGGACTAGTAAGAGCAGATACGCAGTATTTT
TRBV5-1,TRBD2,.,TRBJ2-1,CASSLGLADILEQFF,TGCGCCAGCAGCTTGGGACTAGCGGATATCTTGGAGCAGTTCTTC
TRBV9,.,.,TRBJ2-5,CASSVRQRETQYF,TGTGCCAGCAGCGTAAGGCAGCGGGAGACCCAGTACTTC
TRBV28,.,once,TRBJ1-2,CASSSAGGGAYNDGYTF,TGTGCCAGCAGCTCCGCGGGGGGGGGCGCTTATAACGATGGCTACACCTTC
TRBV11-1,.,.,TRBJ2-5,CASSPVEGVETQYF,TGTGCCAGCAGCCCCGTTGAGGGGGTGGAGACCCAGTACTTC
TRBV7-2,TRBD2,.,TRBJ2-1,CASSLGLAGFQFF,TGTGCCAGCAGCTTAGGTCTAGCGGGGTTCCAGTTCTTC
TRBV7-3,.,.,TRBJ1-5,CASSLDPGQPQHF,TGTGCCAGCAGCCTGGACCCGGGGCAGCCCCAGCATTTT
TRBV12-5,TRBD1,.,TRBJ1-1,CASGLGRQGLESAFF,TGTGCTAGTGGTTTGGGGAGACAGGGGCTTGAAAGCGCTTTCTTT
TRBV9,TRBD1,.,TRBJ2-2,CASTKAQGAAGELFF,TGTGCCAGCACCAAAGCACAGGGGGCGGCCGGGGAGCTGTTTTTT
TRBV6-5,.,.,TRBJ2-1,CASSPIQGGYNEQFF,TGTGCCAGCAGTCCAATCCAGGGGGGCTACAATGAGCAGTTCTTC
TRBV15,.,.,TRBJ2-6,CATSREPESGANVLTF,TGTGCCACCAGCAGAGAACCGGAGTCTGGGGCCAACGTCCTGACTTTC
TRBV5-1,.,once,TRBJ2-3,CASSSGQQGQITDTQYF,TGCGCCAGCAGCTCCGGACAACAGGGTCAAATCACAGATACGCAGTATTTT
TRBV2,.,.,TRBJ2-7,CASTLGQSSYEQYF,TGTGCCAGCACCCTCGGGCAATCATCCTACGAGCAGTACTTC
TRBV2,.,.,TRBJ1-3,CASRRPRTGNTIYF,TGTGCCAGCCGAAGACCCCGAACTGGAAACACCATATATTTT
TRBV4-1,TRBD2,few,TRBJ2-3,CASSQAGIAGGRADTQYF,TGCGCCAGCAGCCAAGCTGGAATAGCGGGGGGGCGAGCAGATACGCAGTATTTT
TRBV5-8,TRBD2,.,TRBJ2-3,CASSSGLVVTDTQYF,TGTGCCAGCAGCTCGGGACTAGTAGTCACAGATACGCAGTATTTT
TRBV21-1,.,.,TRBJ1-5,CASSKVELLNNQPQHF,TGTGCCAGCAGCAAAGTGGAATTACTGAACAATCAGCCCCAGCATTTT
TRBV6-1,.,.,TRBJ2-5,CASTWMQETQYF,TGTGCCAGCACTTGGATGCAAGAGACCCAGTACTTC